Below, 9 T cell receptor beta chains from the same sample are listed, as sequenced in a study of cytomegalovirus exposure and HLA in healthy donors (dated by TCRdb to between 2016 and 2019). Libraries were constructed by the immunoSEQ multiplex PCR assay. For the multiplex PCR, a mixture combining 60 forward primers for TCR Vbeta segments and 13 reverse primers for TCR Jbeta segments was used. This immuneACCESS table, as held by TCRdb, lists in-frame sequences with V and J called but not all clones. Of the missing ones, under half trace to an unresolved V gene in checked studies; the others have no known cause. Across this sample there are some 150,000 clones, with 80% seen only once. Together, the top ten hold approximately 2.5% of the sample. The specimen sequenced was PBMCs. These receptors were obtained from a man between 50 and 59 years old in good health and CMV-seronegative.

The CDR3 DNA reads TGTGCCAGCAGCAGGAGCGGGAAGTCGGATGAGCAGTTCTTC. It encodes CASSRSGKSDEQFF. The rearrangement joins TRBV5-4 to TRBJ2-1; 7 positions agree with TRBD2. Germline V gives CDR1 SGHNT, CDR2 YYREEE (reference sequence). Trimming cost V 4 bases and J 8 bases; bases outside gene matches: 9. The CDR3 extends over 14 amino acids.

CDR3 loop: CASRRSGSPLHF. The CDR3 DNA reads as TGTGCCAGCAGGAGATCAGGGTCACCCCTCCACTTT. This sequence joins TRBV27 and TRBJ1-6; tentatively, D is TRBD1 (5 bases). Trimming left V 6 bases short and J 10 bases short, with 10 bases between. The germline CDR1 and CDR2 sequences are MNHEY and SMNVEV (reference sequence). The CDR3 runs 12 residues.

This clone was counted a few times. This sequence joins TRBV5-6 and TRBJ1-6; D not certain. Germline CDR1 and CDR2: SGHDT and YYEEEE. Between the trimmed V and J ends, which lost 4 bases and 6 bases, there was a span of 17 bases. The CDR3 covers 16 residues. The CDR3 region has the DNA TGTGCCAGCAGCAGGCGAGGTGGCAGAGGTAATTCACCCCTCCACTTT. Amino acid sequence: CASSRRGGRGNSPLHF.

This clone was detected only a few times. The chain combines TRBV2 with TRBJ2-4; 10 bases line up with TRBD2. Looked up from germline, CDR1 is SNHLY and CDR2 is FYNNEI. The V gene end was trimmed by 2 bases and the J gene end by 3 bases; junction bases not matched to a gene: 7. The CDR3 consists of 17 residues. CDR3 DNA sequence: TGTGCCAGCAGTGAAAGTAGCGGGGGGCGAGGCAAAAACATTCAGTACTTC. Amino acids: CASSESSGGRGKNIQYF.

The chain employs TRBV6-1 and TRBJ2-3; 12 nucleotides align to TRBD2. The J segment lost 6 bases and the V segment lost 4 bases, leaving 5 bases of the junction unmatched. Germline V gene lookup returns CDR1 MNHNS and CDR2 SASEGT. This CDR3 has 15 residues. The CDR3 DNA is TGTGCCAGCAGTGCTACTAGCGGGGGGCCCGATACGCAGTATTTT. Translating it yields CASSATSGGPDTQYF.

This chain links TRBV5-1 with TRBJ1-1, with 8 bases lining up with TRBD1. CDR1 SGHRS and CDR2 YFSETQ come from the germline V gene. V dropped 3 bases and J dropped 4; count of bases not matched to a gene: 5. The CDR3 has 14 amino acids. The chain's CDR3 is CASSSDREGTEAFF. The CDR3 coding sequence is TGCGCCAGCAGCTCGGACAGGGAGGGCACTGAAGCTTTCTTT.

CDR3 loop: CAWSVGGSGAHYEQYF. CDR3 DNA sequence: TGTGCCTGGAGTGTGGGTGGTTCCGGAGCTCACTACGAGCAGTACTTC. This chain joins TRBV30 and TRBJ2-7, with D unresolved. This CDR3 comprises 16 residues. V gave up 0 bases and J gave up 3 bases, with 18 bases separating them. The germline V gene has CDR1 GTSNPN and CDR2 SVGIG (reference sequence). The full variable domain, rest sourced from reference TRBV30 and TRBJ2-7, is SQTIHQWPATLVQPVGSPLSLECTVEGTSNPNLYWYRQAAGRGLQLLFYSVGIGQISSEVPQNLSASRPQDRQFILSSKKLLLSDSGFYLCAWSVGGSGAHYEQYFGPGTRLTVT.

CDR3 region: CASSEPRGSYEQYF. For the CDR3, the DNA is TGTGCCAGCAGTGAGCCTAGGGGCTCCTACGAGCAGTACTTC. The chain uses TRBV25-1 and TRBJ2-7, with a tentative D call TRBD1 (5 bases). The CDR3 spans 14 residues. The germline V gene encodes CDR1 MGHDK and CDR2 SYGVNS. Trimming pared 3 bases from V and 0 bases from J, leaving 9 bases between.

This clone was detected a few times. V usage is TRBV27 and J usage is TRBJ2-7; D is unclear. There are 16 residues in the CDR3. Per the germline V gene, CDR1 is MNHEY and CDR2 is SMNVEV (reference sequence). V lost 2 bases to trimming and J lost 0 bases, with 14 bases between them. CDR3 residues: CASSLKFLKSSYEQYF. Written as DNA, the CDR3 is TGTGCCAGCAGTTTAAAGTTCCTCAAGAGCTCCTACGAGCAGTACTTC.